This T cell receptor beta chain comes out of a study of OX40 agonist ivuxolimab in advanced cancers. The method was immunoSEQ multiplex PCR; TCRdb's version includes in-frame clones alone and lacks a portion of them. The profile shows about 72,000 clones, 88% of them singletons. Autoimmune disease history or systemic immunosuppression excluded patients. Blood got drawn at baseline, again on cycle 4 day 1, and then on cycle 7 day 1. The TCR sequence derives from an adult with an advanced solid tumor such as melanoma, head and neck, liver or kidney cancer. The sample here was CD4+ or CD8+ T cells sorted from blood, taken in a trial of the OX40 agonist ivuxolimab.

CDR3 amino acids: CASSSPGQKPYEQYF. CDR3 bases: TGTGCCAGCAGCTCACCGGGACAGAAGCCCTACGAGCAGTACTTC. The chain uses TRBV11-2 and TRBJ2-7; 7 bases agree with TRBD1. The CDR3 is 15 residues long. Germline CDR1 SGHAT, CDR2 FQNNGV. Losses at the gene ends were 4 bases for V and 2 bases for J; bases not matched to a gene: 8.